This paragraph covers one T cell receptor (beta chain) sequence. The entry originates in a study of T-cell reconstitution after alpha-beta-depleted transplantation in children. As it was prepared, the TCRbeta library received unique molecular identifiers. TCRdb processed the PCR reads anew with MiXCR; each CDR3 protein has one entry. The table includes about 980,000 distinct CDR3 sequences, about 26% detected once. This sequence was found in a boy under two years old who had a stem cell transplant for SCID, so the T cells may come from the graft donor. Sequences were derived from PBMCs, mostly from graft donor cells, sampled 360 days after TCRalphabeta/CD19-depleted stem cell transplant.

This CDR3 reads CASSLAGWAGVFDEQYF. In DNA, the CDR3 is TGCGCCAGCAGCTTGGCCGGATGGGCAGGGGTCTTCGACGAGCAGTACTTC. The chain has TRBV5-1 and TRBJ2-7, with a weak D call TRBD1 (6 bases). Germline loops: CDR1 SGHRS, CDR2 YFSETQ. V lost 0 bases to trimming and J lost 5 bases, with 21 bases between them. This CDR3 has 17 residues.